This paragraph reports one T cell receptor beta chain. This clonotype has at least ten counts. No antigen is known for it. Within one base of it there is no much larger clone, and no base qualities were kept. V gives up 2 bases and J gives up 8 bases, and the segment between their germline ends measures 3 bases. The germline V gene supplies CDR1 MNHEY and CDR2 SVGAGI. The CDR3 spans 10 residues, from the cysteine through the phenylalanine. Of the read, only the CDR3 DNA is kept; its 30 bases are in frame from base 1. Library method: 5' RACE. Sequencing was performed on a NextSeq 500. To allow correction of PCR and sequencing errors, the TCR library protocol tagged every TCR cDNA molecule with a unique molecular identifier. Concerning the study's data processing: TCR identification, UMI-based error correction and CDR3 extraction were all carried out with Decombinator tools. Expanded TCRs were defined as those above a frequency of 2 per 1,000, corresponding to the top 1% of the tumor frequency distribution. Expanded tumor TCRs statistically deemed absent (corrected P<0.05) from at least one tumor region were classed as regional, and all other expanded tumor TCRs were classed as ubiquitous. Each repertoire was subsampled 100 times to 5,000 TCRs, after which Renyi diversity was computed with the R vegan package. CDR3 similarity networks were built from amino acid triplet string-kernel similarity, connecting CDR3s with pairwise similarity above 0.82. TCRdb passed the public sequencing reads through fastp at Q25 and MiXCR, retaining productive beta sequences. Identical CDR3 protein sequences are pooled into one entry, listed with their most common genes and DNA. The V and J calls, along with clone size, are taken from TCRdb and not from the paper's own processing. This sample comprises thousands of distinct CDR3 sequences, roughly an eighth of them detected only once. The ten largest make up approximately 15% of the sample.

The data derive from a study of spatial heterogeneity in lung cancer (dated by TCRdb to the late 2010s). About the investigation overall: Beta-chain transcripts were consistently detected in greater numbers than alpha-chain transcripts, which likely reflected higher beta-chain transcript abundance. In tumor regions, TCR transcript counts showed a strong correlation with a T cell transcriptional module score derived from matched bulk RNA-seq. In the raw uncorrected reads, each unique combination of TCR and UMI appeared more than ten times on average. In non-small cell lung cancer, the study made a quantitative comparison of TCR alpha and beta repertoires among multiple tumor regions, matched nontumor lung and blood. Nonsynonymous mutation counts, determined by whole-exome sequencing of tumor tissue, were related to features of the TCR repertoire. At surgery, both alpha and beta chains were TCR-sequenced in roughly 200 tumor regions, approximately 64 matched nontumor lung samples and a few dozen PBMC samples.

The sample's time point label is to be understood as: sample taken at primary tumor resection. The donors were approximately 70 patients from the lung TRACERx cohort who had early-stage, untreated non-small cell lung cancer. TCR sequencing used whole RNA extracted from tumor and nontumor lung tissue, or from cryopreserved PBMC samples, without cell sorting. Patients were selected for TCR sequencing only if sufficient RNA was available from at least two tumor regions. Before being selected, tumor and adjacent nontumor lung specimens were reviewed by a lung pathologist. Broader findings and caveats from the paper: Estimated TCR-seq coverage of tumor T cells was only roughly 7% for alpha chains and about 12% for beta chains. The tumor nonsynonymous mutation count correlated with the number of expanded alpha and beta TCRs within the tumor. The count of ubiquitous expanded TCRs correlated with the count of ubiquitous nonsynonymous mutations, and the count of regional expanded TCRs correlated with the count of regional nonsynonymous mutations. Additional single-cell paired TCR alpha and beta sequencing was considered necessary to confirm, at a functional level, the hypothesis that regional TCRs recognize regional mutations.

The sample in question was lung tumor tissue, obtained at surgery. The receptor's source is a male donor with early-stage non-small cell lung cancer. Recombination linked TRBV6-5 to TRBJ1-2, with the identity of the D gene unclear. The CDR3 is CASSYKGYTF. The base sequence is TGTGCCAGCAGTTACAAGGGCTACACCTTC.